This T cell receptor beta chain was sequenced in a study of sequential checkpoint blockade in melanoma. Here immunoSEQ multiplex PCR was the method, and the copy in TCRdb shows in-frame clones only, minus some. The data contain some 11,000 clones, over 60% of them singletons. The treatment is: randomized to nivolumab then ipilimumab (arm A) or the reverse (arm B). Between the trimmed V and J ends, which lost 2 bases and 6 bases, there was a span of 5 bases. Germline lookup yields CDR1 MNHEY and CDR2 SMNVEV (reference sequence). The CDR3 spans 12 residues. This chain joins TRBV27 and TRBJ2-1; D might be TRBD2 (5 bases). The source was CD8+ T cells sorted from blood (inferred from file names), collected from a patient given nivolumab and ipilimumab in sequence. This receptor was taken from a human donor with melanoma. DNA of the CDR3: TGTGCCAGCAGTTTAGCGGGCAATGAGCAGTTCTTC. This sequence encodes CASSLAGNEQFF.